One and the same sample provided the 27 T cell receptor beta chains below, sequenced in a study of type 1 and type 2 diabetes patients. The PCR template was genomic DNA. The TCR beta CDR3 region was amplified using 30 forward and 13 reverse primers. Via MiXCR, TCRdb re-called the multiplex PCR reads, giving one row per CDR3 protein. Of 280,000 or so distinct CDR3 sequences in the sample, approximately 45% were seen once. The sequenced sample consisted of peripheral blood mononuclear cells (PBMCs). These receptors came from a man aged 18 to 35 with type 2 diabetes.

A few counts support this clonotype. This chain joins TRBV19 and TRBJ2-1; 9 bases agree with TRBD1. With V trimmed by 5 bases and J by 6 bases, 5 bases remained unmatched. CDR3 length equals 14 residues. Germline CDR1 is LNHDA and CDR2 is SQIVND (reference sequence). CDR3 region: CASSRQGGSNEQFF. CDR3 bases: TGTGCCAGTAGTCGACAGGGGGGGTCCAATGAGCAGTTCTTC.

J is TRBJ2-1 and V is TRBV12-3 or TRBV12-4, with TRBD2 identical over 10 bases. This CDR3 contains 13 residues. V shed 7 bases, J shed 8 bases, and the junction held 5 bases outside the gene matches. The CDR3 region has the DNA TGTGCCAGCACCAGCGGGAGGGCCTATGAGCAGTTCTTC. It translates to CASTSGRAYEQFF.

CDR3 amino acids: CASSQVKGRGEKLFF. CDR3 DNA sequence: TGTGCCAGCAGCCAAGTTAAGGGTAGGGGCGAAAAACTGTTTTTT. V gene TRBV4-2 combines with J gene TRBJ1-4; possibly TRBD1 for D (5 bases). V was shortened by 1 base and J by 8 bases, with 14 bases between the two germline ends. Germline V CDR1 and CDR2: LGHNA, YNFKEQ. The CDR3 loop spans 15 amino acids.

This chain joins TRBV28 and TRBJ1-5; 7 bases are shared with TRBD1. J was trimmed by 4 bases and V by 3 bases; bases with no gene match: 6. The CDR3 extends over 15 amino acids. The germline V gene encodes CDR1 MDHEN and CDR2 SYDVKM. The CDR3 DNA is TGTGCCAGCAGTTTCCCTGCGACAGGGAATCAGCCCCAGCATTTT. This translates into CASSFPATGNQPQHF.

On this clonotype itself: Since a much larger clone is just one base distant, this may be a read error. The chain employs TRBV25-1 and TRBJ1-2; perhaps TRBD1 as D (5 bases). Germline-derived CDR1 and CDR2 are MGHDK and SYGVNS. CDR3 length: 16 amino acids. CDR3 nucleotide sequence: TGTGCCACCCTCCAGGGTAGGGGAGGCTCTAACTATGGCCACACCTTC. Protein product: CATLQGRGGSNYGHTF.

The CDR3: CASSISPPGTEAFF. The CDR3, as DNA: TGTGCCAGTAGTATCTCCCCCCCCGGCACTGAAGCTTTCTTT. V is TRBV19 and J is TRBJ1-1; no reliable D call. The germline CDR1 and CDR2 sequences are LNHDA and SQIVND (reference sequence). V lost 3 bases and J lost 4, with 12 bases in between. This CDR3 has 14 residues.

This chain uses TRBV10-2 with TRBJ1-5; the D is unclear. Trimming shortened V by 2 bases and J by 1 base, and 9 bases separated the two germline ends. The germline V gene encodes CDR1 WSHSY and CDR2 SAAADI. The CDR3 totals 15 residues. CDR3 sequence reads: CASSESSRSNQPQHF. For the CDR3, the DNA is TGCGCCAGCAGTGAGAGTTCTAGGAGCAATCAGCCCCAGCATTTT.

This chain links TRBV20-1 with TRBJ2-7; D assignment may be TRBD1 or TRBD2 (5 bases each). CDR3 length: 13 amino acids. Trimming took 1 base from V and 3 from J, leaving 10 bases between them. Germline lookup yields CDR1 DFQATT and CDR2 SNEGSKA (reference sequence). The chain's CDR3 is CSARGDRVYEQYF. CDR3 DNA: TGCAGTGCTAGAGGGGACCGAGTCTACGAGCAGTACTTC.

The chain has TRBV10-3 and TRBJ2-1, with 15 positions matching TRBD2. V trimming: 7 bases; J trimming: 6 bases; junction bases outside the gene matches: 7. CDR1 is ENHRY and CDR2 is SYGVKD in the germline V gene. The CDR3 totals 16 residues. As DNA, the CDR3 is TGTGCCATCAAAGAAGGACTAGCGGGAGGGGTCAATGAGCAGTTCTTC. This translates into CAIKEGLAGGVNEQFF.

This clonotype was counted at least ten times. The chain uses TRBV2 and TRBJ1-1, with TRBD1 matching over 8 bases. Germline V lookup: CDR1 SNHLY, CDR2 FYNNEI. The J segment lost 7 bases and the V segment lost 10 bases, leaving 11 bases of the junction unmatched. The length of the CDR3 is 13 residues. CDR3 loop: CATRPRQGHEAFF. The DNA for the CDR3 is TGTGCCACTAGGCCCCGACAGGGGCATGAAGCTTTCTTT.

CDR3 protein: CASSPVEKGTQYF. In DNA form, the CDR3 reads TGTGCCAGCAGCCCGGTAGAGAAAGGGACCCAGTACTTC. This sequence joins TRBV7-8 and TRBJ2-5; D is ambiguous. The CDR3 consists of 13 residues. Germline CDR1 is SGHVS and CDR2 is FQNEAQ. V was cut by 5 bases and J by 7 bases, with 14 bases left in between.

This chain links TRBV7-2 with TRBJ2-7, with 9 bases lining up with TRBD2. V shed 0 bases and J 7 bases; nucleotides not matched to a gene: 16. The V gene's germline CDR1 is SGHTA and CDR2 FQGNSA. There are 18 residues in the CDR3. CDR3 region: CASSLAFWREGSYSEQYF. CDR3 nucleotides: TGTGCCAGCAGCTTAGCGTTTTGGCGGGAGGGTTCCTACAGTGAGCAGTACTTC.

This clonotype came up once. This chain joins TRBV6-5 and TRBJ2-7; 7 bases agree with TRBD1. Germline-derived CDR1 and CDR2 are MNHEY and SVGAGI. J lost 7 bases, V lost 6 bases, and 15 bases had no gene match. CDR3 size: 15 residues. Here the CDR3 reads CASSVGAGGAGEQYF. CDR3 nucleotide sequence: TGTGCCAGCAGCGTAGGGGCAGGGGGAGCCGGGGAGCAGTACTTC.

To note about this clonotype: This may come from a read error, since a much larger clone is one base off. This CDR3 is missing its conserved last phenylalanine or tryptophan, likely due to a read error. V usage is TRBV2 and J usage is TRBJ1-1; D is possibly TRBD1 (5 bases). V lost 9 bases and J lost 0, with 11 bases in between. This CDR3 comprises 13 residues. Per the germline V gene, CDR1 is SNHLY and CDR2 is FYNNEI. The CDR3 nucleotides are TGTGCCAGAATGACAGAGATGAACACTGAAGCTTTCTCT. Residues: CARMTEMNTEAFS.

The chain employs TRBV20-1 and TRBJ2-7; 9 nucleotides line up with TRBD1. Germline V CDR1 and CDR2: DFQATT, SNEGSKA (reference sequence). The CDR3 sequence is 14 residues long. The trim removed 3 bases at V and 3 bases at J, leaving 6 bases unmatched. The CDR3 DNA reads TGCAGTGCTAGGGACCGGGACAGGGTCTACGAGCAGTACTTC. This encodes CSARDRDRVYEQYF.

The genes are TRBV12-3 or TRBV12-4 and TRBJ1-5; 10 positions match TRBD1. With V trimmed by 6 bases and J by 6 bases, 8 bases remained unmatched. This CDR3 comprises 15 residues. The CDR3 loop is CASRHRDRGLQPQHF. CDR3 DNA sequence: TGTGCCAGCAGGCACCGGGACAGGGGACTTCAGCCCCAGCATTTT.

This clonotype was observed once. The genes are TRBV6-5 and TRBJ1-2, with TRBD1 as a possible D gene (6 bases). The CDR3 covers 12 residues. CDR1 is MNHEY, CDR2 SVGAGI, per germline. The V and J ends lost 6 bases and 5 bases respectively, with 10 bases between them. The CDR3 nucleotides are TGTGCCAGCAGCAACAGGGATTATGGCTACACCTTC. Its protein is CASSNRDYGYTF.

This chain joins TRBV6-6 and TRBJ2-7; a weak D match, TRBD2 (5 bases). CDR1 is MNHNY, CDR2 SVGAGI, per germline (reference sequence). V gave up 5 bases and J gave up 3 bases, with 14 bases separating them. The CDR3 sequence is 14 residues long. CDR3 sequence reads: CASSELGDYYEQYF. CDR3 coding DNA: TGTGCCAGCAGTGAATTGGGAGATTACTACGAGCAGTACTTC.

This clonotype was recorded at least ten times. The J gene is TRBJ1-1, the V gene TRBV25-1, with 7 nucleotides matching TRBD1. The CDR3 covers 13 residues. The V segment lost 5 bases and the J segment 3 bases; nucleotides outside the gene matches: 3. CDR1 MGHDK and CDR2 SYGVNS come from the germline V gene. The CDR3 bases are TGTGCCAGCAGTAATACAGGGGACACTGAAGCTTTCTTT. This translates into CASSNTGDTEAFF.

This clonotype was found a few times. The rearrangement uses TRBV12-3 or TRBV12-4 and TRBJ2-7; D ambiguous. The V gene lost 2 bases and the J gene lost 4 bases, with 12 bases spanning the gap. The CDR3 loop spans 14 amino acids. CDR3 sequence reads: CASSLNTVLYEQYF. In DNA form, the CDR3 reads TGTGCCAGCAGTTTAAATACAGTCCTTTACGAGCAGTACTTC.

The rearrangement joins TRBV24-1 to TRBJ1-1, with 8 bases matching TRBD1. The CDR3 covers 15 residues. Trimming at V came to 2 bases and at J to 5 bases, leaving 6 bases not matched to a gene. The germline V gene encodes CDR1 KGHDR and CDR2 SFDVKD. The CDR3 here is CATSDSTGGWTEAFF. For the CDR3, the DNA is TGTGCCACCAGTGATTCAACAGGGGGATGGACTGAAGCTTTCTTT.

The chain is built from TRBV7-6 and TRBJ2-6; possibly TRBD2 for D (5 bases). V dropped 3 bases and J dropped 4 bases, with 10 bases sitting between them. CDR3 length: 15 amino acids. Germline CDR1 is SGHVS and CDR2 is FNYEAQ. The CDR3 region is CASSLGSGGANVLTF. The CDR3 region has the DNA TGTGCCAGCAGCTTGGGGAGTGGGGGGGCCAACGTCCTGACTTTC.

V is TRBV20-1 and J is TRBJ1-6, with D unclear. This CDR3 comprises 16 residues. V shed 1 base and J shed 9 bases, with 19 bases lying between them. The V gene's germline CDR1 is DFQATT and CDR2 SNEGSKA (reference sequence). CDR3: CSARVRDPNSRSPLHF. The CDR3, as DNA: TGCAGTGCTAGAGTCCGTGACCCAAACTCACGTTCACCCCTCCACTTT.

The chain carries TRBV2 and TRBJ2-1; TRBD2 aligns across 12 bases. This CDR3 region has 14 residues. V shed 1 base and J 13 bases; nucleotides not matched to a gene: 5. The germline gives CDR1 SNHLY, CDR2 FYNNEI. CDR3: CASSEGLAGVAQFF. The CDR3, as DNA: TGTGCCAGCAGTGAAGGACTAGCGGGAGTAGCACAGTTCTTC.

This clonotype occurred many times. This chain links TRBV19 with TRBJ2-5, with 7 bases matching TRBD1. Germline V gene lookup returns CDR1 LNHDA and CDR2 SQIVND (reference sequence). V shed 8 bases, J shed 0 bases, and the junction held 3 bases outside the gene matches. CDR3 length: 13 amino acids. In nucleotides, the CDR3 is TGTGCCAGTCTAGACAGGGACCAAGAGACCCAGTACTTC. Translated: CASLDRDQETQYF.

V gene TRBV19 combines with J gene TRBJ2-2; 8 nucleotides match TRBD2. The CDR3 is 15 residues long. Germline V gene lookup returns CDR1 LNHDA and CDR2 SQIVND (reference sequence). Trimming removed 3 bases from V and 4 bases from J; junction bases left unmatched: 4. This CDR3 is CASSIGGGSTGELFF. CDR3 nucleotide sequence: TGTGCCAGTAGTATTGGCGGGGGGTCCACCGGGGAGCTGTTTTTT. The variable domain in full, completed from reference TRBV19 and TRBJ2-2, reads DGGITQSPKYLFRKEGQNVTLSCEQNLNHDAMYWYRQDPGQGLRLIYYSQIVNDFQKGDIAEGYSVSREKKESFPLTVTSAQKNPTAFYLCASSIGGGSTGELFFGEGSRLTVL.

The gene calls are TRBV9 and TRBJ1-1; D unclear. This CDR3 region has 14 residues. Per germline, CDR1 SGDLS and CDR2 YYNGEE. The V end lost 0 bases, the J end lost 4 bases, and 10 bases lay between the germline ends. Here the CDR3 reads CASSVAQRGTEAFF. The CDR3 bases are TGTGCCAGCAGCGTAGCCCAACGGGGCACTGAAGCTTTCTTT.